Listed here are 11 T cell receptor beta chains from one sample, sequenced in a study of human T cells and chemical hapten exposure. Time point reported: pre-sensitization, week 0. Treatment defined: therapeutic diphenylcyclopropenone sensitization with weekly scalp DPC. MiXCR, run by TCRdb on the RACE reads, gives a single entry per CDR3 protein. The sample holds 280,000 or so distinct CDR3 sequences, around 7.7% seen once. The sample was whole blood, taken in connection with sensitization to the hapten diphenylcyclopropenone (DPC). The receptors shown here come from a man younger than 35 with alopecia areata. Some clones in this sample may be carry-over from other donors' samples.

The rearrangement links TRBV11-1 to TRBJ2-7; TRBD1 might be the D (6 bases). This CDR3 contains 13 residues. V shed 6 bases and J shed 1 base, with 10 bases lying between them. Germline CDR1 SGHAT, CDR2 FQDESV (reference sequence). Here the CDR3 DNA reads TGTGCCAGCAGACCGGACAGTTCCTACGAGCAGTACTTC. Its protein product is CASRPDSSYEQYF.

CDR3 sequence reads: CSVEVDRGRTGELFF. CDR3 in DNA: TGCAGCGTTGAAGTTGACAGGGGGCGAACCGGGGAGCTGTTTTTT. The J gene is TRBJ2-2, the V gene TRBV29-1, with 10 bases identical to TRBD1. This CDR3 is built from 15 residues. Germline trimming cut 1 base from V and 5 bases from J; bases unmatched to any gene: 4. Germline V CDR1 and CDR2: SQVTM, ANQGSEA.

The table lists this clonotype with a few counts. The chain carries TRBV12-3 or TRBV12-4 and TRBJ1-1; D not resolved. The V end was cut by 7 bases, the J end by 0 bases, with 9 bases between. The CDR3 consists of 13 residues. DNA of the CDR3: TGTGCCAGCATTCTTCGGATGAACACTGAAGCTTTCTTT. It is translated as CASILRMNTEAFF.

This clonotype was seen at least ten times. The chain uses TRBV12-3 or TRBV12-4 and TRBJ2-2; 9 bases are shared with TRBD1. V trimming: 4 bases; J trimming: 4 bases; junction bases outside the gene matches: 4. This CDR3 spans 15 amino acids. The CDR3 bases are TGTGCCAGCAGTTCCCGGGACAGGGTCACCGGGGAGCTGTTTTTT. Its translation: CASSSRDRVTGELFF.

This clonotype was found a few times. V and J are TRBV6-5 and TRBJ1-3, with D hard to call. The germline V gene encodes CDR1 MNHEY and CDR2 SVGAGI. V was cut by 1 base and J by 0 bases, with 7 bases left in between. This CDR3 is built from 15 residues. CDR3 sequence (DNA): TGTGCCAGCAGTTACTTTGGCAGCTCTGGAAACACCATATATTTT. It is translated as CASSYFGSSGNTIYF.

This chain connects TRBV25-1 to TRBJ1-6, with unresolved D. V dropped 10 bases and J dropped 0 bases, with 7 bases sitting between them. CDR1 and CDR2 (germline): MGHDK, SYGVNS. This CDR3 contains 13 residues. The chain's CDR3 is CATAYSYNSPLHF. CDR3 DNA: TGTGCCACGGCCTACTCCTATAATTCACCCCTCCACTTT.

This clonotype was observed a few times. This CDR3 is CASLEGPMNTEAFF. The CDR3 DNA is TGCGCCAGCCTCGAGGGACCCATGAACACTGAAGCTTTCTTT. V gene TRBV5-1 combines with J gene TRBJ1-1; weak D call: TRBD1 (5 bases). The V and J ends lost 7 bases and 0 bases respectively, with 13 bases between them. Germline CDR1 is SGHRS and CDR2 is YFSETQ. The CDR3 runs 14 residues.

The DNA of the CDR3 is TGCAGTGCCCACTCCGGAGACAGGGGGTTGAAAGCTTTCTTT. It codes for CSAHSGDRGLKAFF. The J gene is TRBJ1-1, the V gene TRBV20-1, with TRBD1 matching 9 bases. CDR3 length equals 14 residues. Germline V lookup: CDR1 DFQATT, CDR2 SNEGSKA (reference sequence). J gave up 9 bases and V 6 bases, and 14 bases lay outside the gene matches.

This clonotype has only a few counts. The chain carries TRBV7-9 and TRBJ1-6; a weak D match, TRBD1 (5 bases). Germline CDR1 and CDR2: SEHNR and FQNEAQ (reference sequence). Between the trimmed V and J ends, which lost 5 bases and 7 bases, there was a span of 18 bases. CDR3 length: 16 amino acids. The CDR3 bases are TGTGCCAGCAGCCCGCCCATCAGGGAGCCAAATTCACCCCTCCACTTT. This gives the protein CASSPPIREPNSPLHF.

Ten or more counts support this clonotype. The rearrangement links TRBV7-2 to TRBJ1-2; a weak D match, TRBD1 (6 bases). Deletions cut 5 bases from V and 4 bases from J, with 20 bases between. CDR1 SGHTA and CDR2 FQGNSA come from the germline V gene. This CDR3 contains 16 residues. The CDR3, as DNA: TGTGCCAGCAGCCTCCTGCGGAACAGGGAATCCTATGGCTACACCTTC. This codes for CASSLLRNRESYGYTF.

This clonotype was detected a few times. The V call is TRBV7-2, the J call TRBJ2-2; a possible D gene is TRBD2 (5 bases). Deletions cut 0 bases from V and 5 bases from J, with 16 bases between. Germline loops: CDR1 SGHTA, CDR2 FQGNSA. CDR3 length: 17 amino acids. CDR3: CASSLAKDSPLTGELFF. DNA for the CDR3: TGTGCCAGCAGCTTAGCCAAGGACTCCCCCCTTACCGGGGAGCTGTTTTTT.